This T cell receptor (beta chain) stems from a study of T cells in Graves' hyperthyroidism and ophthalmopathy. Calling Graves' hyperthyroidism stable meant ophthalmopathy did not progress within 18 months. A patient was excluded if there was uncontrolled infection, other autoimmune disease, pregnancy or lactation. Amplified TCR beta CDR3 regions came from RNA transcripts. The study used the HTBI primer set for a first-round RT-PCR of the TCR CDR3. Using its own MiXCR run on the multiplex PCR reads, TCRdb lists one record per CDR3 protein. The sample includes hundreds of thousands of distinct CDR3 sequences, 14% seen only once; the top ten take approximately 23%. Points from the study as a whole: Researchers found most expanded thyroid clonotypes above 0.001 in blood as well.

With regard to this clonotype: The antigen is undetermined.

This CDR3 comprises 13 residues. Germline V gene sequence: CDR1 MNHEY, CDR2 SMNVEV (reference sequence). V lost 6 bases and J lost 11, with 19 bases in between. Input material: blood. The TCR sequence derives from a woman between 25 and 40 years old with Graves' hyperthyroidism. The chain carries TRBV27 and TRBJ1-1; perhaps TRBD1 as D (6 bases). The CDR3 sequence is CASRLRQGMGAFF. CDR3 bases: TGTGCCAGCAGGTTACGGCAGGGGATGGGTGCTTTCTTT.